A single sample gave rise to the 6 T cell receptor beta chains below, sequenced in a study of blood T cell repertoires in COVID-19. Clones were read by immunoSEQ multiplex PCR, and TCRdb kept only the in-frame ones, dropping some. The sample records fewer than 350,000 clones, 80% to 90% being singletons. Material: PBMCs or T cells enriched from blood (not recorded which). The receptors shown here come from a young man who had recovered from COVID-19.

This chain connects TRBV3-1 (or the pseudogene TRBV3-2) to TRBJ1-2; 9 bases agree with TRBD1. There are 14 residues in the CDR3. Germline V gene lookup returns CDR1 LGHDT and CDR2 YNNKEL (reference sequence). With V trimmed by 4 bases and J by 5 bases, 5 bases remained unmatched. The CDR3, as DNA: TGTGCCAGCAGCCGTCGGACAGGGGATTATGGCTACACCTTC. Amino acid sequence: CASSRRTGDYGYTF.

This clone was observed once. This sequence joins TRBV7-2 and TRBJ1-2, with D possibly TRBD1 on 5 matching bases. Deletions cut 2 bases from V and 5 bases from J, with 12 bases between. This CDR3 has 14 amino acids. CDR1 SGHTA and CDR2 FQGNSA come from the germline V gene. CDR3 amino acids: CASSLLGVGYGYTF. The CDR3 nucleotides are TGTGCCAGCAGCTTACTAGGGGTAGGGTATGGCTACACCTTC.

The rearrangement uses TRBV15 and TRBJ2-1; the match to TRBD2 covers 8 bases. Germline V gives CDR1 LNHNV, CDR2 YYDKDF (reference sequence). The trim removed 0 bases at V and 2 bases at J, leaving 6 bases unmatched. There are 17 residues in the CDR3. Here the CDR3 DNA reads TGTGCCACCAGCAGAGACGTTGCGGGGGGCGCCTACAATGAGCAGTTCTTC. This gives the protein CATSRDVAGGAYNEQFF.

This chain joins TRBV11-2 and TRBJ2-3, with D perhaps TRBD2 (5 bases). CDR1 is SGHAT, CDR2 FQNNGV, per germline. V dropped 7 bases and J dropped 9 bases, with 17 bases sitting between them. The CDR3 totals 13 residues. The CDR3 loop reads CASTSLTTETQYF. In DNA, the CDR3 is TGTGCCAGCACTAGCCTTACGACGGAAACGCAGTATTTT.

The rearrangement links TRBV10-3 to TRBJ2-1; 9 nucleotides agree with TRBD1. With V trimmed by 3 bases and J by 1 base, 4 bases remained unmatched. CDR1 and CDR2 from the germline V gene are ENHRY and SYGVKD. The CDR3 is 16 amino acids. The CDR3 is CAISDPGQGSYNEQFF. CDR3 nucleotide sequence: TGTGCCATCAGTGATCCGGGACAGGGATCCTACAATGAGCAGTTCTTC.

The chain employs TRBV10-3 and TRBJ2-4, with 7 bases aligning to TRBD2. Germline assignment: CDR1 ENHRY and CDR2 SYGVKD. This CDR3 contains 15 residues. V was clipped by 3 bases and J by 0 bases; unmatched bases: 2. CDR3 loop: CAISDSGAAKNIQYF. The DNA for the CDR3 is TGTGCCATCAGTGACAGCGGGGCAGCCAAAAACATTCAGTACTTC.